Listed here are 21 T cell receptor beta chains from one sample, sequenced in a study of blood T cell repertoires in COVID-19 (dated by TCRdb to 2020 to 2021). The library was obtained by the immunoSEQ multiplex PCR assay. TCRdb obtained this table from immuneACCESS and retained in-frame rearrangements with V and J assigned. These tables miss some clones; where compared with another copy, unresolved V genes account for less than half of the shortfall, and the remainder is unexplained. Within this sample are about 160,000 clones, with 80% to 85% of them counted one time only. About 8.6% of the sample lies in the top ten. Sequencing used PBMCs or T cells enriched from blood (not recorded which). These receptors were collected from a woman between 50 and 59 years old who had recovered from COVID-19.

This CDR3 reads CATSRDYGGYEQYF. In DNA, the CDR3 is TGTGCCACCAGCAGAGATTATGGCGGCTACGAGCAGTACTTC. V gene TRBV15 combines with J gene TRBJ2-7, with D hard to call. V gave up 0 bases and J gave up 3 bases, with 9 bases separating them. The germline V gene encodes CDR1 LNHNV and CDR2 YYDKDF (reference sequence). The CDR3 is 14 residues long.

The rearrangement links TRBV9 to TRBJ1-5, with D perhaps matching TRBD1 (6 bases). This CDR3 is 15 amino acids long. V gave up 3 bases and J gave up 1 base, with 11 bases separating them. CDR1 is SGDLS, CDR2 YYNGEE, per germline. DNA for the CDR3: TGTGCCAGCAGCGAACAGGGTTTGAGCAATCAGCCCCAGCATTTT. It translates to CASSEQGLSNQPQHF. Filled out from reference TRBV9 and TRBJ1-5, the complete variable domain reads DSGVTQTPKHLITATGQRVTLRCSPRSGDLSVYWYQQSLDQGLQFLIQYYNGEERAKGNILERFSAQQFPDLHSELNLSSLELGDSALYFCASSEQGLSNQPQHFGDGTRLSIL.

This clone was observed a handful of times. The chain employs TRBV28 and TRBJ1-6, with D unclear. Germline V gives CDR1 MDHEN, CDR2 SYDVKM. The CDR3 has 12 residues. V lost 3 bases and J lost 9, with 6 bases in between. CDR3 amino acids: CASSLRSSPLHF. DNA of the CDR3: TGTGCCAGCAGTTTGCGTAGTTCACCCCTCCACTTT. The whole variable domain, remainder taken from reference TRBV28 and TRBJ1-6, is DVKVTQSSRYLVKRTGEKVFLECVQDMDHENMFWYRQDPGLGLRLIYFSYDVKMKEKGDIPEGYSVSREKKERFSLILESASTNQTSMYLCASSLRSSPLHFGNGTRLTVT.

The chain couples TRBV6-2 or TRBV6-3 to TRBJ1-2; D not resolved. This CDR3 contains 14 residues. The germline V and J ends were trimmed by 6 bases and 2 bases, with 13 bases remaining between them. CDR1 and CDR2 from the germline V gene are MNHEY and SVGEGT. The CDR3 nucleotides read TGTGCCAGCAGCCCGACAAACCGAAACTATGGCTACACCTTC. Translating it yields CASSPTNRNYGYTF.

The chain employs TRBV28 and TRBJ1-2; D is perhaps TRBD1 (6 bases). The germline V and J ends were trimmed by 4 bases and 1 base, with 10 bases remaining between them. Germline V gene sequence: CDR1 MDHEN, CDR2 SYDVKM. This CDR3 is 14 amino acids long. The CDR3: CASSSSGDNYGYTF. CDR3 bases: TGTGCCAGCAGTTCCTCAGGGGATAACTATGGCTACACCTTC.

This clone was found once. The chain recombines TRBV7-9 with TRBJ1-4, with D maybe TRBD1 (6 bases). Trimming stripped 3 bases from V and 5 bases from J, with 19 bases between. This CDR3 is built from 17 residues. Germline V gives CDR1 SEHNR, CDR2 FQNEAQ (reference sequence). CDR3 sequence reads: CASSFIFTSRGNEKLFF. The CDR3 DNA reads TGTGCCAGCAGCTTTATATTCACGAGCAGGGGCAATGAAAAACTGTTTTTT.

This clone was recorded only once. The V call is TRBV7-9, the J call TRBJ2-1; 7 bases align to TRBD2. Per the germline V gene, CDR1 is SEHNR and CDR2 is FQNEAQ (reference sequence). The CDR3 spans 17 residues. The J segment lost 0 bases and the V segment lost 4 bases, leaving 9 bases of the junction unmatched. CDR3 DNA sequence: TGTGCCAGCAGCTCGCCCGAGCGGGGCAGCTCCTACAATGAGCAGTTCTTC. This translates into CASSSPERGSSYNEQFF. The full variable domain, completed using reference TRBV7-9 and TRBJ2-1, is DTGVSQNPRHKITKRGQNVTFRCDPISEHNRLYWYRQTLGQGPEFLTYFQNEAQLEKSRLLSDRFSAERPKGSFSTLEIQRTEQGDSAMYLCASSSPERGSSYNEQFFGPGTRLTVL.

The chain joins TRBV28 to TRBJ2-5; a possible D gene is TRBD1 (5 bases). Trimming left V 2 bases short and J 1 base short, with 8 bases between. The CDR3 spans 14 residues. Germline CDR1 reads MDHEN; CDR2 reads SYDVKM. CDR3 sequence (DNA): TGTGCCAGCAGTTTAGCTGACAGCCAAGAGACCCAGTACTTC. Encoded protein: CASSLADSQETQYF.

This chain uses TRBV2 with TRBJ2-2; 9 positions match TRBD2. This CDR3 contains 15 residues. Germline trimming cut 4 bases from V and 4 bases from J; bases unmatched to any gene: 4. Germline lookup yields CDR1 SNHLY and CDR2 FYNNEI. CDR3 nucleotides: TGTGCCAGCAGTGGGGAGCGGGGGGCCACCGGGGAGCTGTTTTTT. It is translated as CASSGERGATGELFF.

V and J are TRBV6-1 and TRBJ2-2; a possible D gene is TRBD2 (7 bases). This CDR3 has 15 residues. CDR1 is MNHNS, CDR2 SASEGT, per germline. V shed 2 bases and J shed 8 bases, with 15 bases lying between them. The CDR3 DNA reads as TGTGCCAGCAGTGAATGGGGGGGACATTTGGGGGAGCTGTTTTTT. Amino acids: CASSEWGGHLGELFF.

This clone was counted at least ten times. The gene calls are TRBV19 and TRBJ2-1, with D tentatively TRBD2 (5 bases). This CDR3 spans 16 amino acids. With 3 bases removed from V and 0 bases from J, the gap between germline ends came to 12 bases. The germline V gene encodes CDR1 LNHDA and CDR2 SQIVND (reference sequence). CDR3 coding DNA: TGTGCCAGTAGTATCTCCGTAGCGAGCTCCTACAATGAGCAGTTCTTC. Translating it yields CASSISVASSYNEQFF.

This chain links TRBV7-8 with TRBJ2-7; TRBD2 aligns across 7 bases. J gave up 4 bases and V 2 bases, and 8 bases lay outside the gene matches. CDR1 is SGHVS, CDR2 FQNEAQ, per germline. The length of the CDR3 is 15 residues. As DNA, the CDR3 is TGTGCCAGCAGCTTAACCGCGGGAGTCACGTACGAGCAGTACTTC. Translated, it gives CASSLTAGVTYEQYF.

The V and J genes are TRBV2 and TRBJ2-3; TRBD2 is a possible D gene (7 bases). The ends were cut back, 6 bases at V and 1 base at J, with 14 bases in the middle. This CDR3 is 15 amino acids long. Germline lookup yields CDR1 SNHLY and CDR2 FYNNEI. CDR3 sequence reads: CASREGGLGTDTQYF. As DNA, the CDR3 is TGTGCCAGCAGAGAGGGGGGGCTTGGCACAGATACGCAGTATTTT.

This clone appeared a single time. The V call is TRBV10-3, the J call TRBJ2-1; D is undetermined. The germline V gene has CDR1 ENHRY and CDR2 SYGVKD. The CDR3 runs to 13 residues. V was pared by 4 bases and J by 6 bases, with 10 bases between. In DNA form, the CDR3 reads TGTGCCATCAGTGTTTTGCGTAGCAATGAGCAGTTCTTC. Encoded protein: CAISVLRSNEQFF.

This sequence joins TRBV4-1 and TRBJ2-4; 9 bases agree with TRBD1. The CDR3 is made up of 18 amino acids. With V trimmed by 1 base and J by 6 bases, 13 bases remained unmatched. CDR1 is MGHRA and CDR2 is YSYEKL in the germline V gene. The CDR3 region has the DNA TGCGCCAGCAGCCAAGCGAGCGCCACGGGACAGGGAGGAAACATTCAGTACTTC. This translates into CASSQASATGQGGNIQYF.

V and J are TRBV7-9 and TRBJ2-5, with 8 nucleotides matching TRBD2. There are 17 residues in the CDR3. Germline lookup yields CDR1 SEHNR and CDR2 FQNEAQ (reference sequence). V lost 1 base, J lost 5 bases, and 12 bases stayed unmatched. CDR3 sequence: CASSLGRGRPGGETQYF. CDR3 nucleotide sequence: TGTGCCAGCAGCTTAGGAAGAGGACGTCCGGGAGGGGAGACCCAGTACTTC.

The chain combines TRBV27 with TRBJ1-6; TRBD1 agrees at 7 bases. With V trimmed by 7 bases and J by 6 bases, 12 bases remained unmatched. The CDR3 sequence is 16 residues long. Per germline, CDR1 MNHEY and CDR2 SMNVEV (reference sequence). Written as DNA, the CDR3 is TGTGCCAGCACCCTAAGGGACAGCCTAACTAATTCACCCCTCCACTTT. Translation gives CASTLRDSLTNSPLHF.

The chain has TRBV7-2 and TRBJ2-7, with D tentatively TRBD1 (6 bases). V was pared by 1 base and J by 0 bases, with 22 bases between. The CDR3 spans 19 residues. CDR1 and CDR2 from the germline V gene are SGHTA and FQGNSA. CDR3 region: CASSLDARGPPESSYEQYF. Written as DNA, the CDR3 is TGTGCCAGCAGCTTAGATGCCAGGGGTCCTCCCGAGAGCTCCTACGAGCAGTACTTC. Full variable domain (rest looked up from reference TRBV7-2 and TRBJ2-7): GAGVSQSPSNKVTEKGKDVELRCDPISGHTALYWYRQSLGQGLEFLIYFQGNSAPDKSGLPSDRFSAERTGGSVSTLTIQRTQQEDSAVYLCASSLDARGPPESSYEQYFGPGTRLTVT.

V gene TRBV9 combines with J gene TRBJ2-2; D might be TRBD2 (5 bases). Germline V CDR1 and CDR2: SGDLS, YYNGEE. The length of the CDR3 is 14 residues. The V gene lost 0 bases and the J gene lost 7 bases, with 10 bases spanning the gap. The CDR3 DNA follows: TGTGCCAGCAGCGTAGTGGGAGAGGTCGGGGAGCTGTTTTTT. The encoded protein is CASSVVGEVGELFF.

This rearrangement joins TRBV5-1 to TRBJ2-7; the D is unclear. CDR1 is SGHRS and CDR2 is YFSETQ in the germline V gene. The V end lost 0 bases, the J end lost 4 bases, and 14 bases lay between the germline ends. The CDR3 is 15 residues long. The CDR3: CASSLGAFPSYEQYF. CDR3 DNA sequence: TGCGCCAGCAGCTTGGGGGCCTTCCCTTCGTACGAGCAGTACTTC.

This rearrangement joins TRBV6-5 to TRBJ1-4; D not certain. Trimming stripped 2 bases from V and 3 bases from J, with 13 bases between. The CDR3 has 16 amino acids. CDR1 is MNHEY and CDR2 is SVGAGI in the germline V gene. For the CDR3, the DNA is TGTGCCAGCAGTTACCAGGCGGGTCCCGCTAATGAAAAACTGTTTTTT. Translating it yields CASSYQAGPANEKLFF.